The 17 T cell receptor beta chains reported below all come from one sample, sequenced in a study of T cells in Graves' hyperthyroidism and ophthalmopathy. Researchers amplified the TCR beta CDR3 regions from RNA transcripts. Carried out on the TCR CDR3, a first-round RT-PCR used the HTBI primer set. One entry per CDR3 protein results from TCRdb running MiXCR on the multiplex PCR reads. Altogether a few hundred thousand distinct CDR3 sequences are present, about an eighth being singletons, with the ten largest covering around a sixth. Sequenced material: blood. Every receptor here comes from a woman between 18 and 30 years old with Graves' hyperthyroidism.

At least ten counts were recorded for this clonotype. The V gene is TRBV5-1, the J gene TRBJ1-2, with TRBD1 as a possible D gene (6 bases). Germline lookup yields CDR1 SGHRS and CDR2 YFSETQ. The CDR3 sequence is 13 residues long. V was shortened by 4 bases and J by 5 bases, with 12 bases between the two germline ends. CDR3 nucleotides: TGCGCCAGCAGCGGGGACACCCTTTATGGCTACACCTTC. It specifies CASSGDTLYGYTF.

The table lists this clonotype with many counts. The chain combines TRBV3-1 with TRBJ2-1; weak D call: TRBD2 (6 bases). V lost 4 bases, J lost 7 bases, and 17 bases lay in between. CDR1 is LGHDT and CDR2 is YNNKEL in the germline V gene (reference sequence). The CDR3 loop spans 15 amino acids. The CDR3 DNA sequence: TGTGCCAGCAGCCCTAGTGAGAGCCGGGGGAATGAGCAGTTCTTC. Encoded protein: CASSPSESRGNEQFF.

This clonotype appeared many times. This chain links TRBV11-1 with TRBJ1-2, with D unclear. The CDR3 is made up of 16 amino acids. The V gene's germline CDR1 is SGHAT and CDR2 FQDESV (reference sequence). V dropped 1 base and J dropped 2 bases, with 14 bases sitting between them. DNA for the CDR3: TGTGCCAGCAGCTTAGGGACGGCGCTAGTAAACTATGGCTACACCTTC. The encoded protein is CASSLGTALVNYGYTF.

The chain carries TRBV7-9 and TRBJ2-4; no definite D call. There are 13 residues in the CDR3. The V gene's germline CDR1 is SEHNR and CDR2 FQNEAQ (reference sequence). V dropped 0 bases and J dropped 8 bases, with 8 bases sitting between them. CDR3 DNA: TGTGCCAGCAGCTTAGCGGGAAGGGACATTCAGTACTTC. Translated: CASSLAGRDIQYF.

This clonotype has just a few counts. The junction does not match germline at one end; this may be a read error. The J gene is TRBJ2-1, the V gene TRBV7-7; D might be TRBD2 (5 bases). This CDR3 has 14 amino acids. Germline V CDR1 and CDR2: SSHAT, FNYEAQ (reference sequence). CDR3 DNA sequence: TGTGCTAGCAGCTCAGTGGGAGCGAAGCATGAGCAGTTCTTC. Amino acid sequence: CASSSVGAKHEQFF.

In this sample, this clonotype turned up many times. The chain joins TRBV24-1 to TRBJ2-1; maybe TRBD2 (5 bases). This CDR3 spans 13 amino acids. Germline-derived CDR1 and CDR2 are KGHDR and SFDVKD. Trimming took 1 base from V and 7 from J, leaving 7 bases between them. CDR3 sequence: CATSDFEGNEQFF. Written as DNA, the CDR3 is TGTGCCACCAGTGATTTTGAGGGAAATGAGCAGTTCTTC.

The chain joins TRBV19 to TRBJ2-1, with D perhaps TRBD1 or TRBD2 (7 bases each). From germline, CDR1 is LNHDA and CDR2 SQIVND (reference sequence). The CDR3 length is 16 residues. The V end was cut by 7 bases, the J end by 5 bases, with 21 bases between. The CDR3: CASKKGGGSLDNEQFF. The CDR3 coding sequence is TGTGCCAGTAAGAAAGGGGGCGGGAGTCTCGACAATGAGCAGTTCTTC.

In the case of this clonotype: A much larger clonotype is one base distant, so this may be a read error. V gene TRBV19 combines with J gene TRBJ2-5; D uncertain. Trimming took off 7 bases at V and 2 bases at J, with 17 bases between the two ends. Per the germline V gene, CDR1 is LNHDA and CDR2 is SQIVND (reference sequence). The CDR3 loop spans 15 amino acids. The CDR3 sequence is CASTDVDGAQETQYF. The CDR3 nucleotides are TGTGCCAGTACCGATGTAGACGGAGCACAAGAGACCCAGTACTTC.

This clonotype was counted many times. The chain carries TRBV12-3 or TRBV12-4 and TRBJ2-2; unclear D gene. The V gene lost 5 bases and the J gene lost 4 bases, with 14 bases spanning the gap. This CDR3 contains 15 residues. CDR3 nucleotides: TGTGCCAGCAGTCTTCAGCATGTCGGCACCGGGGAGCTGTTTTTT. It specifies CASSLQHVGTGELFF.

Points on this clonotype: It may be a read error: a sequence one base away is much more abundant. This rearrangement joins TRBV11-1 to TRBJ2-7; D possibly corresponds to TRBD1 (6 bases). Germline lookup yields CDR1 SGHAT and CDR2 FQDESV (reference sequence). The CDR3 has 14 amino acids. CDR3 protein: CASSSGSQGCEQYF. The CDR3 DNA reads as TGCGCCAGCAGCTCGGGGTCACAGGGCTGCGAGCAGTACTTC.

This clonotype has ten or more counts. The chain has TRBV9 and TRBJ2-5; 9 positions match TRBD2. CDR3 length: 14 amino acids. Unmatched junction bases numbered 5, after V lost 6 bases and J lost 2 bases. CDR1 is SGDLS, CDR2 YYNGEE, per germline. The CDR3 loop is CASTPGLAQETQYF. In DNA form, the CDR3 reads TGTGCCAGCACGCCAGGACTAGCGCAAGAGACCCAGTACTTC.

This clonotype was recorded a few times. V and J are TRBV5-4 and TRBJ1-5, with D perhaps TRBD1 (6 bases). Germline-derived CDR1 and CDR2 are SGHNT and YYREEE (reference sequence). The CDR3 is 15 amino acids. Trimming removed 4 bases from V and 6 bases from J, with 17 bases in between. Here the CDR3 DNA reads TGTGCCAGCAGCCCGGGACAAGGGATGGGTCAGCCCCAGCATTTT. It codes for CASSPGQGMGQPQHF.

This clonotype has a count of ten or more. This sequence joins TRBV10-3 and TRBJ2-3, with 11 bases matching TRBD2. The junction had 4 bases not matched to a gene; V was cut back by 6 bases and J by 5 bases. This CDR3 has 14 residues. CDR1 is ENHRY, CDR2 SYGVKD, per germline. CDR3 sequence reads: CAIRGTSGQDTQYF. The CDR3 DNA is TGTGCCATCAGGGGGACTAGCGGACAAGATACGCAGTATTTT.

This clonotype appeared many times. The chain couples TRBV5-8 to TRBJ1-4; D call uncertain. Germline assignment: CDR1 SGHTS and CDR2 YDEGEE. Trimming pared 0 bases from V and 1 base from J, leaving 10 bases between. This CDR3 is 16 amino acids long. CDR3 protein: CASSLGGTLTNEKLFF. In DNA form, the CDR3 reads TGTGCCAGCAGCTTGGGGGGTACCTTAACTAATGAAAAACTGTTTTTT. The complete variable domain, with remaining parts taken from reference TRBV5-8 and TRBJ1-4, reads EAGVTQSPTHLIKTRGQQATLRCSPISGHTSVYWYQQALGLGLQFLLWYDEGEERNRGNFPPRFSGRQFPNYSSELNVNALELEDSALYLCASSLGGTLTNEKLFFGSGTQLSVL.

This clonotype was counted a few times. This chain connects TRBV5-4 to TRBJ2-1, with 8 bases identical to TRBD2. The germline V gene encodes CDR1 SGHNT and CDR2 YYREEE (reference sequence). There are 16 residues in the CDR3. V was clipped by 1 base and J by 0 bases; unmatched bases: 3. The CDR3 coding sequence is TGTGCCAGCAGCTTGTCCGGGACTAGCTCCTACAATGAGCAGTTCTTC. This gives the protein CASSLSGTSSYNEQFF.

This clonotype was detected ten times or more. The gene calls are TRBV12-3 or TRBV12-4 and TRBJ2-2, with 7 bases matching TRBD2. This CDR3 has 15 residues. Trimming took 6 bases from V and 1 from J; bases not matched to a gene: 5. The chain's CDR3 is CASRRRGVNTGELFF. For the CDR3, the DNA is TGTGCCAGCAGACGACGGGGGGTGAACACCGGGGAGCTGTTTTTT.

This clonotype came up many times. J is TRBJ2-7 and V is TRBV27; tentatively, D is TRBD2 (6 bases). The CDR3 runs to 13 residues. Germline V lookup: CDR1 MNHEY, CDR2 SMNVEV (reference sequence). The ends were cut back, 6 bases at V and 5 bases at J, with 14 bases in the middle. The CDR3 loop is CASSLATGNEQYF. DNA for the CDR3: TGTGCCAGCAGCCTAGCGACGGGGAACGAGCAGTACTTC.